This record covers a single T cell receptor (beta chain). The ends were cut back, 3 bases at V and 1 base at J, with 12 bases in the middle. The CDR3 consists of 15 residues. The germline gives CDR1 SGHTA, CDR2 FQGNSA. The data were taken from a study of cytomegalovirus exposure and HLA in healthy donors. Study-level background: The approximately 120 validation repertoires used the same platform as the roughly 700 first-cohort repertoires (as reported by a later analysis).

The assay was immunoSEQ multiplex PCR, and TCRdb's table has in-frame clones only and misses some. The sample lists some 60,000 clones, 90% to 97% occurring once. The chain carries TRBV7-2 and TRBJ1-1; D not certain. The TCR sequence derives from a man aged 18 to 29 in good health and CMV-seronegative. The sample consisted of PBMCs. In DNA form, the CDR3 reads TGTGCCAGCAGCTTGTTAGAGGCCGGGAACACTGAAGCTTTCTTT. Translation gives CASSLLEAGNTEAFF.